A selection of T cell receptor beta chains follows, all from one sample in a study of tumor-infiltrating lymphocytes in oesophageal squamous cell carcinoma. TCRdb analysed the PCR reads with MiXCR anew, one entry per CDR3 protein. Here the sample spans approximately 12,000 distinct CDR3 sequences, around 51% being singletons. Sequencing input: esophageal tumor tissue. Receptors were obtained from a male donor with esophageal squamous cell carcinoma. Each CDR3 is given with its conserved first and last residue. The order of the fields is J gene, D gene, V gene, clone size, CDR3 DNA, CDR3 protein. The D gene is left open where the match is weak. Clone sizes are given selectively: once, few, many, or a class where the clone is expanded.

j_call: TRBJ2-3; d_call: TRBD2; v_call: TRBV7-2; clone_size: -; cdr3_nt: TGTGCCAGCAGCTACCGTAGCGGGAGGGACTCAGATACGCAGTATTTT; cdr3_aa: CASSYRSGRDSDTQYF
j_call: TRBJ2-5; d_call: TRBD2; v_call: TRBV19; clone_size: -; cdr3_nt: TGTGCCAGTAAACGGACTAGCGGGGTTCAAGAGACCCAGTACTTC; cdr3_aa: CASKRTSGVQETQYF
j_call: TRBJ2-5; d_call: -; v_call: TRBV7-6; clone_size: -; cdr3_nt: TGTGCCAGCAGCTTAGCGCTTGCACGACAAGAGACCCAGTACTTC; cdr3_aa: CASSLALARQETQYF
j_call: TRBJ1-2; d_call: -; v_call: TRBV4-1; clone_size: many; cdr3_nt: TGCGCCAGCAGCCAAGACAGCAACTATGGCTACACCTTC; cdr3_aa: CASSQDSNYGYTF
j_call: TRBJ2-1; d_call: -; v_call: TRBV7-3; clone_size: -; cdr3_nt: TGTGCCAGCAGCTTAATCGGGAGTGGTAGGAATGAGCAGTTCTTC; cdr3_aa: CASSLIGSGRNEQFF
j_call: TRBJ2-3; d_call: -; v_call: TRBV7-2; clone_size: -; cdr3_nt: TGTGCCAGCAGCTTAGAGGTCGAGCAGCCAGATACGCAGTATTTT; cdr3_aa: CASSLEVEQPDTQYF
j_call: TRBJ2-1; d_call: TRBD2; v_call: TRBV7-3; clone_size: -; cdr3_nt: TGTGCCAGCAGCTTAGGGAGGGCCACAGGCAATGAGCAGTTCTTC; cdr3_aa: CASSLGRATGNEQFF
j_call: TRBJ1-1; d_call: -; v_call: TRBV11-2; clone_size: -; cdr3_nt: TGTGCCAGCAGCTTCGAGGGGACGAAGGCTGAAGCTTTCTTT; cdr3_aa: CASSFEGTKAEAFF
j_call: TRBJ2-5; d_call: -; v_call: TRBV4-1; clone_size: few; cdr3_nt: TGCGCCAGCAGCAGCGGAGCCGAAGAGACCCAGTACTTC; cdr3_aa: CASSSGAEETQYF
j_call: TRBJ1-3; d_call: -; v_call: TRBV12-3/TRBV12-4; clone_size: -; cdr3_nt: TGTGCCGTGGGAGGCGGGGCAGGGGGAAACACCATATATTTT; cdr3_aa: CAVGGGAGGNTIYF
j_call: TRBJ2-7; d_call: TRBD2; v_call: TRBV7-2; clone_size: -; cdr3_nt: TGTGCCAGCAGCTTAATGTCTAGCGGGAGTGTGGCGCAGTACTTC; cdr3_aa: CASSLMSSGSVAQYF
j_call: TRBJ2-1; d_call: TRBD2; v_call: TRBV5-1; clone_size: -; cdr3_nt: TGCGCCAGCAGCTTGAGTCTAGCGGGAGGCGGCAACGAGCAGTTCTTC; cdr3_aa: CASSLSLAGGGNEQFF
j_call: TRBJ2-1; d_call: TRBD2; v_call: TRBV6-1; clone_size: medium-sized; cdr3_nt: TGTGCCAGCAGGAGCGGGAGAGCCTACTACAATGAGCAGTTCTTC; cdr3_aa: CASRSGRAYYNEQFF
j_call: TRBJ1-5; d_call: -; v_call: TRBV6-1; clone_size: medium-sized; cdr3_nt: TGTGCCAGCAGTCGGGACTCATATCAGCCCCAGCATTTT; cdr3_aa: CASSRDSYQPQHF
j_call: TRBJ2-1; d_call: TRBD2; v_call: TRBV7-3; clone_size: few; cdr3_nt: TGTGCCAGCAGTTCGGCGGGAGATTTGGATGAGCAGTTCTTC; cdr3_aa: CASSSAGDLDEQFF
j_call: TRBJ1-3; d_call: -; v_call: TRBV7-6; clone_size: -; cdr3_nt: TGTGCCAGCAGCTTGGATGTCTCTGGAAACACCATATATTTT; cdr3_aa: CASSLDVSGNTIYF
j_call: TRBJ2-1; d_call: -; v_call: TRBV19; clone_size: -; cdr3_nt: TGTGCCAGAACTACTGCGACCCATCGACACGTCGATGAGCAGTTCTTC; cdr3_aa: CARTTATHRHVDEQFF
j_call: TRBJ2-7; d_call: TRBD1; v_call: TRBV6-6; clone_size: -; cdr3_nt: TGTGCCAGCAGTGGCTCCGGGACAGGGAGTACAAGGATTCTCGAGCAGTACTTC; cdr3_aa: CASSGSGTGSTRILEQYF
j_call: TRBJ2-7; d_call: TRBD2; v_call: TRBV7-3; clone_size: -; cdr3_nt: TGTGCAACCGGACGGGAGGGGTCAGATACGCAGTACTTC; cdr3_aa: CATGREGSDTQYF
j_call: TRBJ2-2; d_call: -; v_call: TRBV6-1; clone_size: medium-sized; cdr3_nt: TGTGCCAGCGCCCGGGCGACCGGGGAGCTGTTTTTT; cdr3_aa: CASARATGELFF